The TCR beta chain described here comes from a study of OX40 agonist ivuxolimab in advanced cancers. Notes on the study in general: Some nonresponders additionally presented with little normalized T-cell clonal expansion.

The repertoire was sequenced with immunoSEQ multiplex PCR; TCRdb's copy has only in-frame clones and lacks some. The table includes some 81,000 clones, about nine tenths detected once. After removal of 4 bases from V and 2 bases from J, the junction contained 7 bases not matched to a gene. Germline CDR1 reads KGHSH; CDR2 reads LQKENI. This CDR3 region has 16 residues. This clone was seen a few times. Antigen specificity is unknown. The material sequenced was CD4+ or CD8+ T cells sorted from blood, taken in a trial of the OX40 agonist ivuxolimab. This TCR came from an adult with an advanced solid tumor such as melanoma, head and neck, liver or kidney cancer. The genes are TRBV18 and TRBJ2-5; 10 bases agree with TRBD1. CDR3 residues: CASSRSPGQGQETQYF. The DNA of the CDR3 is TGTGCCAGCTCACGGTCCCCGGGACAGGGGCAAGAGACCCAGTACTTC.